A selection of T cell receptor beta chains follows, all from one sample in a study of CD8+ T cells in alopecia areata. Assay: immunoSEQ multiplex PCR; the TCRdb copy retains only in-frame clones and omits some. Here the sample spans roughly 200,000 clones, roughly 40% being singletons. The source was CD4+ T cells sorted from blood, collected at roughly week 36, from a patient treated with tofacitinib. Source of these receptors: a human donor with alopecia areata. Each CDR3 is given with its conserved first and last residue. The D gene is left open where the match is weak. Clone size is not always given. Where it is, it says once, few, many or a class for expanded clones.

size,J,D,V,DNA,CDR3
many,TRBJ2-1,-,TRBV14,TGTGCCAGCAGCCAAGATCTTCTTGCTTCGGGAGAGCAGTTCTTC,CASSQDLLASGEQFF
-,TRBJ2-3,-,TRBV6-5,TGTGCCAGCAGTTACTCGAAGTCAGTTAGGCAGTATTTT,CASSYSKSVRQYF
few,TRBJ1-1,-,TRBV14,TGTGCCAGCAGCCAAGTCGGGACATCCGGCACTGAAGCTTTCTTT,CASSQVGTSGTEAFF
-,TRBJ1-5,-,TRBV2,TGTGCCAGCAGACCCGGCGGCCGGGCTGGGGAGCCCCAGCATTTT,CASRPGGRAGEPQHF
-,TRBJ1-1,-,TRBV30,TGTGCCTGGAGTGTAGGGAGGCTAGGGACTGAAGCTTTCTTT,CAWSVGRLGTEAFF
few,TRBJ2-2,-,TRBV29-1,TGCAGCGCCGTACAGGGAGCGACCGGGGAGCTGTTTTTT,CSAVQGATGELFF
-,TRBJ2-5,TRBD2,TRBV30,TGTGCCTGGAGTTTGCGGGGGGAACCGGAGACCCAGTACTTC,CAWSLRGEPETQYF
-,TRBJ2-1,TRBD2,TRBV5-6,TGTGCCAGCAGCTTCAGCGGGAGGCCCTACAATGAGCAGTTCTTC,CASSFSGRPYNEQFF
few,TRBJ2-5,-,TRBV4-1,TGCGCCAGCAGCCAAGCCGGAGTCCAAGAGACCCAGTACTTC,CASSQAGVQETQYF
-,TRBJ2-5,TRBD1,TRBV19,TGTGCCAGTAGGCGGACAGGGACCCAAGAGACCCAGTACTTC,CASRRTGTQETQYF
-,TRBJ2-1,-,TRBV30,TGTGCCTGGAATTGGGGACCAGAGCAGTTCTTC,CAWNWGPEQFF
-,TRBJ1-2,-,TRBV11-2,TGTGCCAGCAGCTTTTTGGGCTATGGCTACACCTTC,CASSFLGYGYTF
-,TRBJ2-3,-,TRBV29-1,TGCAGCGTCGCCGGGACCCAAACAGATACGCAGTATTTT,CSVAGTQTDTQYF
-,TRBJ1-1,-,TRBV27,TGTGCCAGCAAAAAAGAACTGAACACTGAAGCTTTCTTT,CASKKELNTEAFF
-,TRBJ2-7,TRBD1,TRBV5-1,TGCGCCAGCGCCAGGGGGCGCGTGAACTACGAGCAGTACTTC,CASARGRVNYEQYF
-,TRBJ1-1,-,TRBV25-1,TGTGCCAGCAGCCCCGGGGGCACTGAAGCTTTCTTT,CASSPGGTEAFF
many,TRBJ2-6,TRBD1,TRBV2,TGTGCCAGCAGTCGACAGGGGGGGAACGGGGCCAACGTCCTGACTTTC,CASSRQGGNGANVLTF
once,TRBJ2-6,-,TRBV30,TGTGCCTGGAGTGTACGGGCCCGGTCTGGGGCCAACGTCCTGACTTTC,CAWSVRARSGANVLTF
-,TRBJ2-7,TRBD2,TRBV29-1,TGCAGCGTTTCCCGGGGTAGCGGGAGTTTCTACGAGCAGTACTTC,CSVSRGSGSFYEQYF
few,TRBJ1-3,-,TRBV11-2,TGTGCCAGCAGCTGGAGGAATCGGGGCAGCTCTGGAAACACCATATATTTT,CASSWRNRGSSGNTIYF
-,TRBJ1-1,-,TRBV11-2,TGTGCCAGCAGCTTATTGCGGGGACGGAACACTGAAGCTTTCTTT,CASSLLRGRNTEAFF
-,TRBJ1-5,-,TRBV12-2,TGTGCAAGTCGCTTAGCAGGTCAGGGGGCGCGTTCGCAGCCCCAGCATTTT,CASRLAGQGARSQPQHF
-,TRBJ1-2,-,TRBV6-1,TGTGCCAGCAGTCCGGGCCGGGGCTATGGCTACACCTTC,CASSPGRGYGYTF
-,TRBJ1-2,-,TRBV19,TGTGCCAGTAGTATGGCGGGAAAAGACTATGGCTACACCTTC,CASSMAGKDYGYTF
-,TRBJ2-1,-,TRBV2,TGTGCCAGCAGCTCCAATGAGCAGTTCTTC,CASSSNEQFF
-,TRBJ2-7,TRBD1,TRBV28,TGTGCCAGCATCCCCCGGACAGGGCTTTTCTCCGAGCAGTACTTC,CASIPRTGLFSEQYF
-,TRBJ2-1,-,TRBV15,TGTGCCACCAGCAGAGTTCGTTTCAATGAGCAGTTCTTC,CATSRVRFNEQFF
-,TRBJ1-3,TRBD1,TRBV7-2,TGTGCCAGCAGCTTATCGACAGGGGTTGGAAACACCATATATTTT,CASSLSTGVGNTIYF
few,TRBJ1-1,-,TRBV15,TGTGCCACCAGCACAGGGGCTTGGGACACTGAAGCTTTCTTT,CATSTGAWDTEAFF
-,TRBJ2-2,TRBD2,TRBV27,TGTGCCAGCAGTCGGACTAGCGGGAGGTGGATCGGGGAGCTGTTTTTT,CASSRTSGRWIGELFF
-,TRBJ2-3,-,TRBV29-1,TGCAGCGGTGAGATTGGAGGGACAGGCACAGATACGCAGTATTTT,CSGEIGGTGTDTQYF
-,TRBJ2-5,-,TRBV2,TGTGCCAGCAGTGAAGGGGGGATCGGGGAGACCCAGTACTTC,CASSEGGIGETQYF
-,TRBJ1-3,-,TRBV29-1,TGCAGCGTTGAAGATCGGGTGGGCGGAAACACCATATATTTT,CSVEDRVGGNTIYF
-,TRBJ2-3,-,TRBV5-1,TGCGCCAGCAGCCCCGGACGGTTAGTCAGCACAGATACGCAGTATTTT,CASSPGRLVSTDTQYF
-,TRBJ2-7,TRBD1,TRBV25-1,TGTGCCAGCAGTGAGCCGGGACAGTACGAGCAGTACTTC,CASSEPGQYEQYF
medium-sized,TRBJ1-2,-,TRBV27,TGTGCCAGCAGTTTATCGCCCAGGGTGAACTATGGCTACACCTTC,CASSLSPRVNYGYTF
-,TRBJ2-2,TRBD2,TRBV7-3,TGTGCCAGCAGCTTAGGCGGGAGAGTCACCGGGGAGCTGTTTTTT,CASSLGGRVTGELFF
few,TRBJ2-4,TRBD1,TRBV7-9,TGTGCCAGCAGCCGACAGGGAGCTAGCATTCAGTACTTC,CASSRQGASIQYF
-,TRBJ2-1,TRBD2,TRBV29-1,TGCAGCGTTGTTAGCGGGCTAGGGAATGAGCAGTTCTTC,CSVVSGLGNEQFF
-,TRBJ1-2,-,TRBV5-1,TGCGCCAGCAGCTCAGACAGATTCTATGGCTACACCTTC,CASSSDRFYGYTF
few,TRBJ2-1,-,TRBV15,TGTGCCACCAGCAGAGTAGAGGGAGCGGTCTACAATGAGCAGTTCTTC,CATSRVEGAVYNEQFF
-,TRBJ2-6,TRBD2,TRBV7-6,TGTGCCAGCAGCTTAGCGCCAGCGGGGGCCTCTGGGGCCAACGTCCTGACTTTC,CASSLAPAGASGANVLTF
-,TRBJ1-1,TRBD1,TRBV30,TGTGCCTGGAGTGTGCTGACAGGGCTGAACACTGAAGCTTTCTTT,CAWSVLTGLNTEAFF
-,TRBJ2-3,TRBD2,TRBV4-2,TGTGCCAGCAGCCAAGAGGAGACTAGCGGGAGAAGTCTCCATACGCAGTATTTT,CASSQEETSGRSLHTQYF
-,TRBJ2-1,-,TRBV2,TGTGCCAGCAGTTCGACCGGGAGCTCCTACAATGAGCAGTTCTTC,CASSSTGSSYNEQFF
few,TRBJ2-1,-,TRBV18,TGTGCCAGCTCAAACCAAACGGCTAGCAATGAGCAGTTCTTC,CASSNQTASNEQFF
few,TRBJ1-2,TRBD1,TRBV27,TGTGCCAGCAGTTTATTAGGGGGCGATGGCTACACCTTC,CASSLLGGDGYTF
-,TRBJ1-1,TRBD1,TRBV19,TGTGCCAGTAACAAGGACAGGGCGCACACTGAAGCTTTCTTT,CASNKDRAHTEAFF
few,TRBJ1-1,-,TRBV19,TGTGCCAGTAGTATAGCTGGGACAAACACTGAAGCTTTCTTT,CASSIAGTNTEAFF